Sequencing of this TCR beta chain was carried out in a study of PD-L1 blockade in urothelial cancer. Background on the study: The study started patients on atezolizumab at some point between 2014 and 2016, giving 1,200 mg intravenously every 3 weeks. Males with bladder-origin urothelial cancer constituted about 85% of the 29 patients.

This CDR3 is built from 15 residues. Germline loops: CDR1 GTSNPN, CDR2 SVGIG (reference sequence). V dropped 7 bases and J dropped 7; count of bases not matched to a gene: 14. Profiled with immunoSEQ multiplex PCR; TCRdb holds only in-frame clones, not every one. The profile covers some 45,000 clones, with around 88% appearing a single time and 3% to 5% taken by the ten largest. The source of this sequence is a man aged 80 or over with urothelial cancer. V gene TRBV30 combines with J gene TRBJ2-1; TRBD2 aligns across 9 bases. The sample here was PBMCs, taken around atezolizumab (anti-PD-L1) treatment. CDR3 nucleotide sequence: TGTGCCTTAGACCTTAGCGGGAGACGGGGGAATGAGCAGTTCTTC. This encodes CALDLSGRRGNEQFF. The full variable domain, with the rest looked up from reference TRBV30 and TRBJ2-1, is SQTIHQWPATLVQPVGSPLSLECTVEGTSNPNLYWYRQAAGRGLQLLFYSVGIGQISSEVPQNLSASRPQDRQFILSSKKLLLSDSGFYLCALDLSGRRGNEQFFGPGTRLTVL.